The rows below give T cell receptor beta chains drawn from one sample of a study of CD8 T cells in Susac syndrome. TCRdb used MiXCR to reprocess the immunoSEQ multiplex PCR reads, holding one entry per CDR3 protein. The sample yields roughly 130,000 distinct CDR3 sequences, more than 90% seen once. Source material: CD4+ T cells from PBMCs. These receptors were taken from a human donor in good health. The CDR3 runs from the conserved cysteine through the conserved F or W. Fields, in order: clone size, J gene, D gene, V gene, CDR3 DNA, CDR3 protein. A D gene is named only where the DNA matches it firmly. The listing skips clone size in some rows; elsewhere it reads once, few, many or a size class.

>NA|TRBJ2-1|TRBD2|TRBV24-1
TGTGCCACCAGTGGACTAGCGGATTATCAATCCTACAATGAGCAGTTCTTC
CATSGLADYQSYNEQFF
>NA|TRBJ2-5|NA|TRBV24-1
TGTGCCACCAGTGATCCTGAGACCCAGTACTTC
CATSDPETQYF
>NA|TRBJ2-7|NA|TRBV28
TGTGCCAGCAGTTCCAGTATCTACGAGCAGTACTTC
CASSSSIYEQYF
>NA|TRBJ2-4|NA|TRBV7-2
TGTGCCAGCAGCCCAAGACAGCGCCCGGCCAAAAACATTCAGTACTTC
CASSPRQRPAKNIQYF
>NA|TRBJ2-2|TRBD2|TRBV24-1
TGTGCCACCAGTGACCCGACTAGCGGGAGAAGGACCGGGGAGCTGTTTTTT
CATSDPTSGRRTGELFF
>NA|TRBJ2-5|NA|TRBV12-3/TRBV12-4
TGTGCCAGCAGCTCTCTGAGGGTAGAGACCCAGTACTTC
CASSSLRVETQYF
>NA|TRBJ2-7|TRBD1|TRBV10-3
TGTGCCACCGGACAGGGGATAACCTACGAGCAGTACTTC
CATGQGITYEQYF
>NA|TRBJ2-1|TRBD2|TRBV19
TGTGCCAGTAGTATACTTCGGACTAGCGGGGATTACTACAATGAGCAGTTCTTC
CASSILRTSGDYYNEQFF
>NA|TRBJ1-5|NA|TRBV20-1
TGCAGTGCTTCAGGCCGACTTACCAATCAGCCCCAGCATTTT
CSASGRLTNQPQHF
>NA|TRBJ2-1|NA|TRBV7-9
TGTGCCAGCAGCTTAGTAGCCTCCTACAATGAGCAGTTCTTC
CASSLVASYNEQFF
>NA|TRBJ2-3|NA|TRBV5-6
TGTGCCAGCAGCCCTGGGACCTTCACAGATACGCAGTATTTT
CASSPGTFTDTQYF
>NA|TRBJ2-1|TRBD2|TRBV20-1
TGCAGTGCTAGATTAACCCGGAGGCCTAGCGGGAGTAAGCAGTTCTTC
CSARLTRRPSGSKQFF
>NA|TRBJ2-5|NA|TRBV3-1
TGTGCCAGCAGCCAACTTGGGGCTGCGGAGACCCAGTACTTC
CASSQLGAAETQYF
>NA|TRBJ2-3|NA|TRBV18
TGTGCCAGCTCAAATGCGATAACAGATACGCAGTATTTT
CASSNAITDTQYF
>NA|TRBJ2-3|NA|TRBV27
TGTGCCAGCAGCCGCAGCAGTGCAGATACGCAGTATTTT
CASSRSSADTQYF
>NA|TRBJ2-7|NA|TRBV5-1
TGCGCCAGCAGCTTGAATTGGCAGGCCTACGAGCAGTACTTC
CASSLNWQAYEQYF
>NA|TRBJ2-5|NA|TRBV5-1
TGCGCCAGCAGCTCAAGACCGGGAGTTGAGGGAGAGACCCAGTACTTC
CASSSRPGVEGETQYF
>NA|TRBJ2-7|NA|TRBV4-1
TGCGCCAGCAGCCAAGACGAGGGTGTGGGGTCCTACGAGCAGTACTTC
CASSQDEGVGSYEQYF
>NA|TRBJ1-1|NA|TRBV20-1
TGCAGTGCTAGACGTCGGACCGGCAACACTGAAGCTTTCTTT
CSARRRTGNTEAFF
>NA|TRBJ1-2|NA|TRBV12-3/TRBV12-4
TGTGCCAGCAGACCCCCGGGACGGATGGCCTATGGCTACACCTTC
CASRPPGRMAYGYTF
>NA|TRBJ1-1|NA|TRBV27
TGTGCCAGCAGTCCGAGGACAGTGAACACTGAAGCTTTCTTT
CASSPRTVNTEAFF
>NA|TRBJ2-1|TRBD2|TRBV3-1
TGTGCCAGCAGCCAGATATATGTGACTAGCGGCAATGAGCAGTTCTTC
CASSQIYVTSGNEQFF
>NA|TRBJ2-6|NA|TRBV23-1
TGCGCCAGCAGTCGGTTGAGGCTTCTCTCTGGGGCCAACGTCCTGACTTTC
CASSRLRLLSGANVLTF
>NA|TRBJ2-7|NA|TRBV6-1
TGTGCCAGCAGCGGGGGCTTCGGGATTAACGAGCAGTACTTC
CASSGGFGINEQYF
>NA|TRBJ2-5|NA|TRBV29-1
TGCAGCGTTGGCAGGGAACCCCTACGTGAGACCCAGTACTTC
CSVGREPLRETQYF
>NA|TRBJ2-6|NA|TRBV23-1
TGCGCCAGCAGTCAAGGACAGCTGCCGGGTTCTGGGGCCAACGTCCTGACTTTC
CASSQGQLPGSGANVLTF
>NA|TRBJ2-7|NA|TRBV18
TGTGCCAGCTCACCACCGGATGGCGGCTACGAGCAGTACTTC
CASSPPDGGYEQYF
>once|TRBJ2-2|NA|TRBV2
TGTGCCAGCAGTGGGGTCAGATCGAACACCGGGGAGCTGTTTTTT
CASSGVRSNTGELFF
>NA|TRBJ2-7|NA|TRBV27
TGTGCCGGCCCCGGGGAGCAGTACTTC
CAGPGEQYF
>NA|TRBJ2-3|NA|TRBV23-1
TGCGCCAGCAGTCAAGTTCCCACAGATACGCAGTATTTT
CASSQVPTDTQYF
>NA|TRBJ2-1|NA|TRBV5-4
TGTGCCAGCAGCTCTAGACAGACCCCGGGCAATGAGCAGTTCTTC
CASSSRQTPGNEQFF
>NA|TRBJ2-2|NA|TRBV5-1
TGCGCCAGCAGCTTGGTGGCAGGCACCGGGGAGCTGTTTTTT
CASSLVAGTGELFF
>NA|TRBJ1-1|NA|TRBV5-4
TGTGCCAGCAGCAACAGGGTCGTAAACACTGAAGCTTTCTTT
CASSNRVVNTEAFF
>NA|TRBJ2-1|NA|TRBV25-1
TGTGCCAGCAGCTGGACCTACAGGGGACTGGGGTATGAGCAGTTCTTC
CASSWTYRGLGYEQFF
>NA|TRBJ2-1|NA|TRBV2
TGTGCCAGCAGTGGGTTCCCTGGGGGGAGGATGAATGAGCAGTTCTTC
CASSGFPGGRMNEQFF
>NA|TRBJ2-1|TRBD2|TRBV30
TGTGCCTGGAGTGTCTCTAGGACTAGCGGGCCCCGGGCCTACAATGAGCAGTTCTTC
CAWSVSRTSGPRAYNEQFF
>NA|TRBJ2-7|NA|TRBV6-6
TGTGCCAGCAGTTACTCGGGGCAGGCTGCCTACGAGCAGTACTTC
CASSYSGQAAYEQYF
>NA|TRBJ2-5|NA|TRBV7-2
TGTGCCAGCAGCTTACCTAGGAAGACCCAGTACTTC
CASSLPRKTQYF
>NA|TRBJ2-5|NA|TRBV2
TGTGCCAGCATGGGGATGAGTAAGGAGACCCAGTACTTC
CASMGMSKETQYF
>NA|TRBJ2-3|TRBD2|TRBV20-1
TGCAGTGCTAGTATGGCTAGCGGGGGCGCTACGCAGTATTTT
CSASMASGGATQYF
>NA|TRBJ2-7|NA|TRBV20-1
TGCAGTGCTGGGTTAAGAGGGAGCTCCTACGAGCAGTACTTC
CSAGLRGSSYEQYF
>NA|TRBJ1-5|NA|TRBV19
TGTGCCAGTAGTAGCGGGGGGGGCGGCAATCAGCCCCAGCATTTT
CASSSGGGGNQPQHF
>NA|TRBJ2-7|NA|TRBV15
TGTGCCACCAGCAGGGGACGGCTTCGCGAGCAGTACTTC
CATSRGRLREQYF
>NA|TRBJ2-7|NA|TRBV28
TGTGCCAGCAGTAGGGCGGAACCCCCCTACGAGCAGTACTTC
CASSRAEPPYEQYF
>NA|TRBJ1-2|NA|TRBV2
TGTGCCAGCAGTGAGCACAGGGCCGCTAACTATGGCTACACCTTC
CASSEHRAANYGYTF
>NA|TRBJ2-7|NA|TRBV5-1
TGCGCCAGCAGCTTCGGGACTCCCAGCTACGAGCAGTACTTC
CASSFGTPSYEQYF
>NA|TRBJ1-5|NA|TRBV4-1
TGCGCCAGCAGCCAAGATCTAAGGCAGGGTTGGTTTCAGCCCCAGCATTTT
CASSQDLRQGWFQPQHF
>NA|TRBJ1-2|TRBD1|TRBV20-1
TGCAGTGCTAGTTACGGGACAGGGGACTATGGCTACACCTTC
CSASYGTGDYGYTF
>NA|TRBJ1-2|NA|TRBV7-9
TGTGCCAGCAGCTATGACAGCTCCAACTATGGCTACACCTTC
CASSYDSSNYGYTF
>NA|TRBJ2-7|NA|TRBV18
TGTGCCAGCTCCTTGGCCGCTACCACCCTCTCCTACGAGCAGTACTTC
CASSLAATTLSYEQYF
>NA|TRBJ2-1|NA|TRBV2
TGTGCCAGCATGGGCGTTCGTTCCTACAATGAGCAGTTCTTC
CASMGVRSYNEQFF
>NA|TRBJ2-7|NA|TRBV30
TGTGCCGGGACTGGCCCCTCCTACGAGCAGTACTTC
CAGTGPSYEQYF
>NA|TRBJ2-3|TRBD1|TRBV29-1
TGCAGCGTTGGAACAGGGGGCCTTCCAGATACGCAGTATTTT
CSVGTGGLPDTQYF
>NA|TRBJ2-1|TRBD1|TRBV18
TGTGCCAGCTCACCGGACAGGTCCCCCGAGAATGAGCAGTTCTTC
CASSPDRSPENEQFF
>NA|TRBJ2-7|NA|TRBV29-1
TGCAGCGGAACAGCGCCGGACGAGCAGTACTTC
CSGTAPDEQYF